Sequencing of this TCR beta chain was carried out in a study of T cell changes during pregnancy in multiple sclerosis. The repertoire was sequenced with immunoSEQ multiplex PCR; TCRdb's copy has only in-frame clones and lacks some. This sample yields more than 35,000 clones, of which over 80% are seen a single time; around 0.35% belongs to the top ten. Unmatched junction bases numbered 0, after V lost 3 bases and J lost 4 bases. CDR3 length: 13 residues. Germline V gives CDR1 KGHSH, CDR2 LQKENI. The V and J genes are TRBV18 and TRBJ1-1; 9 nucleotides line up with TRBD1. This TCR came from a female donor in good health, enrolled as a control in a pregnancy study. Here the sequenced sample was CD4+ T cells from peripheral blood mononuclear cells, taken in the third trimester of pregnancy. This CDR3 reads CASSPDRGTEAFF. CDR3 bases: TGTGCCAGCTCACCGGACAGGGGCACTGAAGCTTTCTTT.